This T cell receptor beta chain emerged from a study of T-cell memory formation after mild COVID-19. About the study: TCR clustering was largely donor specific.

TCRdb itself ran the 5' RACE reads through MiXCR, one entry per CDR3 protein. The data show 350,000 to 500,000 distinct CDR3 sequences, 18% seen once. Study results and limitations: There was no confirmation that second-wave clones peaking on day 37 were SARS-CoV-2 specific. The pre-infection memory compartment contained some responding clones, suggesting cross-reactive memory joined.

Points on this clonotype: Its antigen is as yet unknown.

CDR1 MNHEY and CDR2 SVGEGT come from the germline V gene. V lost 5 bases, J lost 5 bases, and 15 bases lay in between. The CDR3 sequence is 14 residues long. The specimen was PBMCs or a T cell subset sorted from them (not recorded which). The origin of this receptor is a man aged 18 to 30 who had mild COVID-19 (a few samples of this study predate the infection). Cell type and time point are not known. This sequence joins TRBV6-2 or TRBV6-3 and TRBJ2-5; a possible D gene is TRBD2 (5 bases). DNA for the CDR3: TGTGCCAGCAGTCCACTAGGAGGACGGGAGACCCAGTACTTC. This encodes CASSPLGGRETQYF.